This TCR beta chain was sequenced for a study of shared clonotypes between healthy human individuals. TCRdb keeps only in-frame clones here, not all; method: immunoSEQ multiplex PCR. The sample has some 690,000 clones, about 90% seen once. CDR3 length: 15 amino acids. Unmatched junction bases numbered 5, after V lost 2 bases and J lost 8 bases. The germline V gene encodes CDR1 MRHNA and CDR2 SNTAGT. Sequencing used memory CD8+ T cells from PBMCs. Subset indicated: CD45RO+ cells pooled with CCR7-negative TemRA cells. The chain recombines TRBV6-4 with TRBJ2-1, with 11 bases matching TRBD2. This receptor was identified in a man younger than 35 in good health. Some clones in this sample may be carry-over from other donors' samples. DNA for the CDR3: TGTGCCAGCAGTGACCTAGCGGGAGGAATAGATGAGCAGTTCTTC. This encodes CASSDLAGGIDEQFF.